These 15 T cell receptor beta chains were all obtained from the same sample, sequenced in a study of T-cell reconstitution after alpha-beta-depleted transplantation in children. As it was prepared, the TCRbeta library received unique molecular identifiers. TCRdb itself ran the PCR reads through MiXCR, one entry per CDR3 protein. The sample yields under 300,000 distinct CDR3 sequences, approximately 9.7% seen once. The starting material was PBMCs from the stem cell graft donor, obtained from the stem cell graft. These receptors came from a human donor who donated a stem cell graft to a child with SCID.

This clonotype showed up many times. V gene TRBV7-7 combines with J gene TRBJ1-3; D gene ambiguous. The germline V gene has CDR1 SSHAT and CDR2 FNYEAQ (reference sequence). The CDR3 runs 12 residues. Trimming pared 5 bases from V and 9 bases from J, leaving 11 bases between. The CDR3 loop is CASSPDRRTIYF. The CDR3 nucleotides read TGTGCCAGCAGCCCTGACCGACGCACCATATATTTT.

This clonotype was seen ten or more times. V is TRBV5-1 and J is TRBJ1-1, with TRBD1 matching 10 bases. Germline V CDR1 and CDR2: SGHRS, YFSETQ. The ends lost 0 bases at V and 4 bases at J; junction bases unmatched: 6. This CDR3 comprises 16 residues. The CDR3 DNA follows: TGCGCCAGCAGCTTGGCGAAGACAGGGGGCTTCACTGAAGCTTTCTTT. It is translated as CASSLAKTGGFTEAFF. Complete variable domain (other parts from reference TRBV5-1 and TRBJ1-1): KAGVTQTPRYLIKTRGQQVTLSCSPISGHRSVSWYQQTPGQGLQFLFEYFSETQRNKGNFPGRFSGRQFSNSRSEMNVSTLELGDSALYLCASSLAKTGGFTEAFFGQGTRLTVV.

At least ten counts were recorded for this clonotype. As DNA, the CDR3 is TGTGCCAGCAGACCGACAGGTTCCGCCTACGAGCAGTACTTC. Its protein product is CASRPTGSAYEQYF. The chain carries TRBV6-1 and TRBJ2-7; D may be TRBD1 (6 bases). This CDR3 has 14 residues. The V gene's germline CDR1 is MNHNS and CDR2 SASEGT. The germline V and J ends were trimmed by 6 bases and 2 bases, with 14 bases remaining between them.

This clonotype was observed at least ten times. The rearrangement links TRBV5-6 to TRBJ2-5; D uncertain. Trimming cost V 4 bases and J 1 base, with 17 bases left between them. Germline CDR1 and CDR2: SGHDT and YYEEEE. The CDR3 is 16 amino acids. CDR3 residues: CASSPGLVAIQETQYF. CDR3 nucleotide sequence: TGTGCCAGCAGCCCTGGTCTTGTGGCCATCCAAGAGACCCAGTACTTC.

This clonotype was picked up many times. The chain employs TRBV18 and TRBJ2-1; D is unclear. The germline V gene encodes CDR1 KGHSH and CDR2 LQKENI. Trimming pared 3 bases from V and 2 bases from J, leaving 17 bases between. This CDR3 has 17 amino acids. CDR3 loop: CASSPEVAEVPYNEQFF. In nucleotides, the CDR3 is TGTGCCAGCTCACCCGAGGTAGCTGAAGTCCCCTACAATGAGCAGTTCTTC. Full variable domain (rest looked up from reference TRBV18 and TRBJ2-1): NAGVMQNPRHLVRRRGQEARLRCSPMKGHSHVYWYRQLPEEGLKFMVYLQKENIIDESGMPKERFSAEFPKEGPSILRIQQVVRGDSAAYFCASSPEVAEVPYNEQFFGPGTRLTVL.

This clonotype was counted at least ten times. The chain has TRBV5-1 and TRBJ1-1, with unresolved D. Trimming left V 2 bases short and J 3 bases short, with 8 bases between. CDR1 and CDR2 from the germline V gene are SGHRS and YFSETQ. This CDR3 has 13 amino acids. CDR3 residues: CASSLRQDTEAFF. The CDR3 DNA reads as TGCGCCAGCAGCTTAAGGCAGGACACTGAAGCTTTCTTT.

This clonotype came up many times. The CDR3 nucleotides read TGTGCCATCAGTGGGTTCTCGCCGGAGGTATCTTCGACGATGAACACTGAAGCTTTCTTT. As protein: CAISGFSPEVSSTMNTEAFF. The chain employs TRBV10-3 and TRBJ1-1, with D hard to call. This CDR3 has 20 amino acids. The V and J ends lost 4 bases and 0 bases respectively, with 27 bases between them. In germline, CDR1 is ENHRY, CDR2 SYGVKD.

At least ten counts were recorded for this clonotype. This rearrangement joins TRBV7-2 to TRBJ2-1; TRBD2 aligns across 8 bases. CDR3 length: 15 residues. The germline CDR1 and CDR2 sequences are SGHTA and FQGNSA. The V gene end was trimmed by 2 bases and the J gene end by 6 bases; junction bases not matched to a gene: 6. The CDR3: CASSLLGGAVNEQFF. The CDR3 DNA sequence: TGTGCCAGCAGCTTACTCGGGGGGGCGGTCAATGAGCAGTTCTTC.

There are many counts of this clonotype. V gene TRBV15 combines with J gene TRBJ2-7; D assignment may be TRBD1 or TRBD2 (5 bases each). The V and J ends lost 0 bases and 4 bases respectively, with 10 bases between them. Per the germline V gene, CDR1 is LNHNV and CDR2 is YYDKDF (reference sequence). This CDR3 has 14 residues. CDR3 coding DNA: TGTGCCACCAGCAGAGATGAGGGGAGATACGAGCAGTACTTC. Translation gives CATSRDEGRYEQYF.

This clonotype was seen many times. The J gene is TRBJ2-5, the V gene TRBV12-3 or TRBV12-4, with no clear D. V dropped 6 bases and J dropped 7 bases, with 12 bases sitting between them. The CDR3 has 12 residues. In DNA, the CDR3 is TGTGCCAGCAGGCCCACCGCTGGGACCCAGTACTTC. Protein: CASRPTAGTQYF.

At least ten counts were recorded for this clonotype. The V call is TRBV20-1, the J call TRBJ2-3, with D possibly called TRBD1 or TRBD2 (5 bases each). This CDR3 is built from 14 residues. V shed 1 base and J shed 6 bases, with 14 bases lying between them. Germline V lookup: CDR1 DFQATT, CDR2 SNEGSKA (reference sequence). CDR3 sequence: CSARVQDRGDTQYF. The DNA of the CDR3 is TGCAGTGCTAGAGTACAGGACCGGGGCGATACGCAGTATTTT.

This clonotype was picked up many times. This chain connects TRBV7-2 to TRBJ2-5, with TRBD2 matching 8 bases. Germline loops: CDR1 SGHTA, CDR2 FQGNSA. The CDR3 covers 16 residues. Trimming at V came to 3 bases and at J to 0 bases, leaving 6 bases not matched to a gene. Here the CDR3 reads CASSFQASGYQETQYF. In nucleotides, the CDR3 is TGTGCCAGCAGCTTTCAGGCTAGCGGGTACCAAGAGACCCAGTACTTC.

In its sample, this clonotype was seen many times. This chain joins TRBV20-1 and TRBJ2-2; maybe TRBD1 (7 bases). Germline V gene data show CDR1 as DFQATT and CDR2 as SNEGSKA (reference sequence). The CDR3 consists of 15 residues. Between the trimmed V and J ends, which lost 3 bases and 6 bases, there was a span of 17 bases. CDR3 bases: TGCAGTGCTAGTAACAGGGGATGGGGGGCCGGGGAGCTGTTTTTT. This codes for CSASNRGWGAGELFF.

This chain joins TRBV11-2 and TRBJ2-7; TRBD2 agrees at 8 bases. The CDR3 is 15 amino acids. Germline CDR1 is SGHAT and CDR2 is FQNNGV. The V gene end was trimmed by 6 bases and the J gene end by 0 bases; junction bases not matched to a gene: 7. In DNA, the CDR3 is TGTGCCAGCAGACGGGGGGGACACAGCTCCTACGAGCAGTACTTC. It specifies CASRRGGHSSYEQYF.

This clonotype has ten or more counts. This chain uses TRBV6-6 with TRBJ2-5; D gene ambiguous. V was pared by 0 bases and J by 5 bases, with 4 bases between. This CDR3 is 12 amino acids long. Germline CDR1 MNHNY, CDR2 SVGAGI (reference sequence). The CDR3 DNA reads as TGTGCCAGCAGTTACTCGCTTGAGACCCAGTACTTC. Translation: CASSYSLETQYF.